This T cell receptor (beta chain) appears in the sequencing data of a study of blood T cell repertoires in COVID-19 (dated by TCRdb to about 2020). Background on the whole study: Samples covering the acute and convalescent phases of COVID-19 were provided by collaborators in the United States, Italy and Spain. The prospective study material was composed of cDNA or gDNA derived from T cells, B-cell-depleted T cells, or PBMCs. Subjects who had been exposed to COVID-19, were actively infected with it, or had recovered from it provided the deeply sampled blood TCRbeta repertoires that made up the dataset. A freely available public database, intended as a resource for researchers studying the immune response to SARS-CoV-2, is where the repertoires were released. Samples were obtained from the ongoing ImmuneRACE study (first 160 participants) and from some 1,200 subjects provided by 6 global collaborators. A de-identified subject ID, COVID-19 status, age in years and sex were almost always included in the sample metadata. Where available, HLA class I and class II types were taken from metadata supplied by the sample provider and were not determined by assay-based typing. Results and caveats for the whole study, not just this receptor: The quantity of clinical and demographic metadata differed by source and by participant and was supplied without curation.

Worth noting for this clone: What antigen it recognizes has not been identified. Base quality data are lacking; no much larger clone is found one base away.

TCRbeta CDR3 regions were amplified from genomic DNA using the immunoSEQ Assay, a bias-controlled multiplex PCR. In the paper's pipeline: The number of nucleated cells in each sample was estimated from the amplification of reference gene primers within the assay. Sequence reads were collapsed and filtered to measure the absolute abundance of every unique TCRbeta CDR3 rearrangement. Productive Simpson clonality was computed per sample as the square root of Simpson's diversity index over productive rearrangements. The table comes from immuneACCESS by way of TCRdb, which keeps in-frame sequences with V and J called. Part of the clones is missing from these tables; in studies checked, under half for an unresolved V gene and the rest for unknown reasons. V and J calls and clone size are given by that table; D and trimming were obtained from the DNA. The sample table shows roughly 410,000 clones, and 89% are seen once. The leading ten clones occupy around 1.2% of the sample.

The collaborating institutions used their own protocols to collect whole blood in K2EDTA tubes. For TCRbeta analysis, collaborators shipped samples as frozen whole blood, isolated PBMCs, or DNA extracted from either of those sample types. From cysteine to phenylalanine, the CDR3 is 18 amino acids long. Here the CDR3 DNA is all that survives: 54 bases in frame from base 1. At the junction V is shortened by 5 bases and J by 8 bases; bases outside the gene matches: 15. CDR1 SGHTA and CDR2 FQGNSA were looked up in the germline V gene. The material sequenced was peripheral blood. This receptor was obtained from a middle-aged man with acute or convalescent COVID-19. This chain joins TRBV7-2 to TRBJ2-1; 13 bases in the middle match TRBD2. This receptor carries the CDR3 CASSPRLAGGPAADEQFF. The bases are TGTGCCAGCAGCCCAAGACTAGCGGGGGGCCCCGCTGCTGATGAGCAGTTCTTC.